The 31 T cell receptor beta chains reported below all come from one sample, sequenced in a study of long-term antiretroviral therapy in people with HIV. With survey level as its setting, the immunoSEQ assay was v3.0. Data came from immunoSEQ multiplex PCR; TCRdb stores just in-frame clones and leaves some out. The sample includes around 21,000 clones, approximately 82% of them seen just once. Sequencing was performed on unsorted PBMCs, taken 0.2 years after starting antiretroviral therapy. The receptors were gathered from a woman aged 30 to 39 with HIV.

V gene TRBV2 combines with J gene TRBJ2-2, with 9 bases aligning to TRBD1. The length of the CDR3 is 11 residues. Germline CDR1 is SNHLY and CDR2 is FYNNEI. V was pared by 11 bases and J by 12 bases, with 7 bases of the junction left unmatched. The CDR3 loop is CAGRDRVKLFF. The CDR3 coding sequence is TGTGCCGGCCGGGACAGGGTTAAGCTGTTTTTT.

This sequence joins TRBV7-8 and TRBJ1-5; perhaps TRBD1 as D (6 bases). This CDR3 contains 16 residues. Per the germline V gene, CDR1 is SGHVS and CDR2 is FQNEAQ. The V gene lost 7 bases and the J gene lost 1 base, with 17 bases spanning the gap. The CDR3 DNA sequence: TGTGCCAGCAAAATCGGCCAGGGGCGGAGCAATCAGCCCCAGCATTTT. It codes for CASKIGQGRSNQPQHF.

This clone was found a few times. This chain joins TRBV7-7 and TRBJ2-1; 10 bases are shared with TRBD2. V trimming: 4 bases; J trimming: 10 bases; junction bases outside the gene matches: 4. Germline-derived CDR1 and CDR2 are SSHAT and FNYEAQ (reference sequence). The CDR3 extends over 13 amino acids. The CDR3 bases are TGTGCCAGCAGCTCGCGGACTAGCGGCGAGCAGTTCTTC. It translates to CASSSRTSGEQFF.

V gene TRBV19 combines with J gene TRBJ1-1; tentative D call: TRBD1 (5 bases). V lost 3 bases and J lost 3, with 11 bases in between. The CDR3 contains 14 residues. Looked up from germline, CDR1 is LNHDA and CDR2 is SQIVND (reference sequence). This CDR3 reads CASSIQARDTEAFF. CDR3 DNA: TGTGCCAGTAGTATTCAGGCCAGGGACACTGAAGCTTTCTTT.

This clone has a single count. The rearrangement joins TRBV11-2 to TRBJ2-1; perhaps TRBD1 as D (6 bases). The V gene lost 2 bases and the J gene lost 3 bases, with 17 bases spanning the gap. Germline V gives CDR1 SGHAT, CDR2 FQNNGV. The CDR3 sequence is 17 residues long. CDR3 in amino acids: CASSLFGLGASYNEQFF. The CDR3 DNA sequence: TGTGCCAGCAGCTTATTCGGGCTGGGGGCGAGCTACAATGAGCAGTTCTTC.

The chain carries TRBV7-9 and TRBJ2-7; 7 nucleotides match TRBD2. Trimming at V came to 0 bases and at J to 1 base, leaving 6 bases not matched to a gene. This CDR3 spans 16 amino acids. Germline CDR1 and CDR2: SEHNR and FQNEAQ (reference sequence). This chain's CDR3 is CASSLAAGVESYEQYV. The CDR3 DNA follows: TGTGCCAGCAGCTTAGCCGCGGGGGTCGAGTCCTACGAGCAGTACGTC.

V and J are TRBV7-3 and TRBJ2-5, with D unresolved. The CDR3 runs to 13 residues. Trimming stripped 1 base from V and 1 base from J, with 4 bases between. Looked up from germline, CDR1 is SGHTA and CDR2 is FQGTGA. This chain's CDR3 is CASSLMVQETQYF. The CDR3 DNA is TGTGCCAGCAGCTTAATGGTCCAAGAGACCCAGTACTTC.

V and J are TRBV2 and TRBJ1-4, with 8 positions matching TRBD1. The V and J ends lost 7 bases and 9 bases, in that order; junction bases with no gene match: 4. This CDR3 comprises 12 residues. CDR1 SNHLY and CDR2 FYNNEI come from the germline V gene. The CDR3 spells CASKAGGQKLFF. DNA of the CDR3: TGTGCCAGCAAGGCAGGGGGCCAAAAACTGTTTTTT.

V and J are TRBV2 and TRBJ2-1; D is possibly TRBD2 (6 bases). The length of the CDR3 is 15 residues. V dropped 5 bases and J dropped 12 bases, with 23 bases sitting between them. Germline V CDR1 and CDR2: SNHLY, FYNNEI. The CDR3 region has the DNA TGTGCCAGCAGTTTCCTGCTGGGGACCTTGGGGGGGCAGTTCTTC. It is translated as CASSFLLGTLGGQFF.

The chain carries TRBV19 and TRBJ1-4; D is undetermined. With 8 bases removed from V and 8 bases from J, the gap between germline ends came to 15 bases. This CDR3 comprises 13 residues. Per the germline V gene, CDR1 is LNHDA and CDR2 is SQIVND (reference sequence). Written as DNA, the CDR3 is TGTGCCAGTGCCCTGTCAGGAGGCGAAAAACTGTTTTTT. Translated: CASALSGGEKLFF.

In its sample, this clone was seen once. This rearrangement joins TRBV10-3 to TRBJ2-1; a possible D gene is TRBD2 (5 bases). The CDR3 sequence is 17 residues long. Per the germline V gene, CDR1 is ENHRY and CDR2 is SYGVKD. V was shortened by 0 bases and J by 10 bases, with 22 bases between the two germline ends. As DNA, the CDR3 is TGTGCCATCAGTGAGTCGAACGGAGCGACACGTCGCGGGGAGCAGTTCTTC. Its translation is CAISESNGATRRGEQFF.

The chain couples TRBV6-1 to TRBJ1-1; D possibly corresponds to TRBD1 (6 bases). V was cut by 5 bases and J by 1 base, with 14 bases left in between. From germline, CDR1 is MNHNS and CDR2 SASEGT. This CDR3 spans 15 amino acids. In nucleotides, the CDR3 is TGTGCCAGCAGTTTAAGAGGGACAACGAACACTGAAGCTTTCTTT. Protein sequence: CASSLRGTTNTEAFF.

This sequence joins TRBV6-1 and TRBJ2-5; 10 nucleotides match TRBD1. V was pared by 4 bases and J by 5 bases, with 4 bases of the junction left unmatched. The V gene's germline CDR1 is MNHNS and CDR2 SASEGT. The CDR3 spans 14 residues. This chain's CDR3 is CASSGGQGTETQYF. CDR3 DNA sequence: TGTGCCAGCAGTGGGGGACAGGGGACGGAGACCCAGTACTTC.

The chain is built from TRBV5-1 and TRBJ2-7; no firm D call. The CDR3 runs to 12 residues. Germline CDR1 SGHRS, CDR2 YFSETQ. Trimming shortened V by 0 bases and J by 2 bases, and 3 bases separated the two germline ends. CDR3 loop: CASSLVAYEQYV. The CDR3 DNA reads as TGCGCCAGCAGCTTGGTCGCCTACGAGCAGTACGTC.

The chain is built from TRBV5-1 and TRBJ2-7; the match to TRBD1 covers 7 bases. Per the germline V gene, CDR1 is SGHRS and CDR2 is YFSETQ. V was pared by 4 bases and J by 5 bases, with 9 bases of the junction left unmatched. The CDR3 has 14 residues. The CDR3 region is CASSTGTVSHEQYF. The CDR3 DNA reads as TGCGCCAGCAGCACCGGGACAGTATCACACGAGCAGTACTTC.

The CDR3 sequence is CASSGAGTQETQYF. The CDR3 bases are TGTGCCAGCAGCGGGGCCGGGACACAGGAGACCCAGTACTTC. The V gene is TRBV7-7, the J gene TRBJ2-5, with D perhaps TRBD1 (6 bases). Germline V gene lookup returns CDR1 SSHAT and CDR2 FNYEAQ (reference sequence). The CDR3 has 14 residues. The V end lost 5 bases, the J end lost 5 bases, and 15 bases lay between the germline ends.

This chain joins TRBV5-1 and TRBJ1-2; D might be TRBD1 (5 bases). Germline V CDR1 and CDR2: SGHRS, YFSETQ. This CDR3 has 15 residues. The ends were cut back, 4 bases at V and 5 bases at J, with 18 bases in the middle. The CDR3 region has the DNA TGCGCCAGCAGCCCGAGTTTGGGGCAGGGTTATGGCTACACCTTC. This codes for CASSPSLGQGYGYTF.

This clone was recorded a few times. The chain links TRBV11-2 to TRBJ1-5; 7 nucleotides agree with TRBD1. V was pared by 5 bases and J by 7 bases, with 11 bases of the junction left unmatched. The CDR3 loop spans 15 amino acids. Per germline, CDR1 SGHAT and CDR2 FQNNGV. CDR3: CASSLGTDFRQPQHF. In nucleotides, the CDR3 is TGTGCCAGCAGCCTCGGGACAGACTTTAGACAGCCCCAGCATTTT.

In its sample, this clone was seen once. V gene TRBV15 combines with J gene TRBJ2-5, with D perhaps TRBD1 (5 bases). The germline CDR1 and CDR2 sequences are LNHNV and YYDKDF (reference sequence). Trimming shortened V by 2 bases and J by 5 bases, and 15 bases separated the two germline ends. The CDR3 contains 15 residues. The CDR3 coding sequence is TGTGCCACCAGCAGAAGTCCGCAGGGTGGGGAGACCCAGTACTTC. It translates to CATSRSPQGGETQYF.

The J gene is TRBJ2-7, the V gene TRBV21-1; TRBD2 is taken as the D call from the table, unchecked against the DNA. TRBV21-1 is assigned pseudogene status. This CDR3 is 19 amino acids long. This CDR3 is CASSPWRRGRAPTSYEQYF. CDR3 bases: TGTGCCAGCAGCCCCTGGAGGCGAGGAAGGGCCCCAACCTCCTACGAGCAGTACTTC.

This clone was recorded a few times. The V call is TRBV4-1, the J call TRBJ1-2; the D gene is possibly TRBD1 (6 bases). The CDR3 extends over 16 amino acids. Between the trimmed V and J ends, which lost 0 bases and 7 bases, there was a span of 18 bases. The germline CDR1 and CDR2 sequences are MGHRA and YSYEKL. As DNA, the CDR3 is TGCGCCAGCAGCCAAGAATTAGATCAGGGGCTGGGTGGCTACACCTTC. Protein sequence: CASSQELDQGLGGYTF.

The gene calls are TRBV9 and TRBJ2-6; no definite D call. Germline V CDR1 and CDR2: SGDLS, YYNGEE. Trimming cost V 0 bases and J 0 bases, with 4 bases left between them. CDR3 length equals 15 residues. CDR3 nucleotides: TGTGCCAGCAGCGTAGGGGTCTCTGGGGCCAACGTCCTGACTTTC. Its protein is CASSVGVSGANVLTF.

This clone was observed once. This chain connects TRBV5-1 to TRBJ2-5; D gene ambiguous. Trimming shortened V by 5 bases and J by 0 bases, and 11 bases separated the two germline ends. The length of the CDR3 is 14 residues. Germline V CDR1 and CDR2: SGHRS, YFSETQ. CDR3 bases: TGCGCCAGCAGGAGGCAGAGCGACCAAGAGACCCAGTACTTC. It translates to CASRRQSDQETQYF.

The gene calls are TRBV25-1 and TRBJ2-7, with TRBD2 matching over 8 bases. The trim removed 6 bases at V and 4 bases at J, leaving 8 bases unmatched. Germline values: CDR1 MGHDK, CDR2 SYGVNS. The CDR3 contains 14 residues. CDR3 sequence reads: CASRERGKGYEQYF. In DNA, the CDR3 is TGTGCCAGCAGGGAGCGGGGGAAGGGGTACGAGCAGTACTTC.

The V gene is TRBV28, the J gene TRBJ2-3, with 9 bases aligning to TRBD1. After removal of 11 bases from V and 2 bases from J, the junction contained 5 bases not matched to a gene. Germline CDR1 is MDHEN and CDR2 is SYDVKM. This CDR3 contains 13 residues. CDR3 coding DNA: TGTGCCGGAGGGACAGGGAACACAGATACGCAGTATTTT. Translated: CAGGTGNTDTQYF.

The CDR3 reads CASAPVGGLAYNEQFF. In DNA, the CDR3 is TGTGCTAGTGCCCCGGTAGGGGGACTAGCCTACAATGAGCAGTTCTTC. The chain combines TRBV12-5 with TRBJ2-1; TRBD2 matches 8 bases. Per the germline V gene, CDR1 is LGHNT and CDR2 is FRNRAP. The CDR3 has 16 amino acids. Germline trimming cut 7 bases from V and 2 bases from J; bases unmatched to any gene: 10. Complete variable domain (other parts from reference TRBV12-5 and TRBJ2-1): DARVTQTPRHKVTEMGQEVTMRCQPILGHNTVFWYRQTMMQGLELLAYFRNRAPLDDSGMPKDRFSAEMPDATLATLKIQPSEPRDSAVYFCASAPVGGLAYNEQFFGPGTRLTVL.

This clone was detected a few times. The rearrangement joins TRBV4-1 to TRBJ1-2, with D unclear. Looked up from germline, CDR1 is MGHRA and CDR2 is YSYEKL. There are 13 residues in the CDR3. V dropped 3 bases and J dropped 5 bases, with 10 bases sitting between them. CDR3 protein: CASSQANGYGYTF. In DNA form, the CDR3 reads TGCGCCAGCAGCCAGGCGAATGGTTATGGCTACACCTTC.

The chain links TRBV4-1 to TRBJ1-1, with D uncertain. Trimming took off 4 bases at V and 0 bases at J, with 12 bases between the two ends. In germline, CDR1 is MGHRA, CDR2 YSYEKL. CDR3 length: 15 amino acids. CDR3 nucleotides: TGCGCCAGCAGCCCGCCCGGAGCATTGAACACTGAAGCTTTCTTT. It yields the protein CASSPPGALNTEAFF.

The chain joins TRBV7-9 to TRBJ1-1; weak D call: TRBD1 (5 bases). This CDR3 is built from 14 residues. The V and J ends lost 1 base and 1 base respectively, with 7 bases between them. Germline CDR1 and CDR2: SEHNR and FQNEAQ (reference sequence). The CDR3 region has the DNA TGTGCCAGCAGCTTAGGAGGGGAGAACACTGAAGCTTTCTTT. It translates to CASSLGGENTEAFF.

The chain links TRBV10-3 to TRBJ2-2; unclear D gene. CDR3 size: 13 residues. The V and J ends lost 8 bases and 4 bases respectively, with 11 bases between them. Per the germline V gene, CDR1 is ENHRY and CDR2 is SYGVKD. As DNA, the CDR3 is TGTGCCATCGGTCGAGATTTCACCGGGGAGCTGTTTTTT. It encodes CAIGRDFTGELFF.

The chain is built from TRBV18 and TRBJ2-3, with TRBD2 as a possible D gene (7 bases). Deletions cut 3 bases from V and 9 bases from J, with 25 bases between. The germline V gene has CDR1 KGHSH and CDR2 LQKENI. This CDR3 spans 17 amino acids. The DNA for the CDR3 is TGTGCCAGCTCACCCGCGGGGGCAGCCGTCTGGGATAGAACGCAGTATTTT. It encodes CASSPAGAAVWDRTQYF. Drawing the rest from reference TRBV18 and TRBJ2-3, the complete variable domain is NAGVMQNPRHLVRRRGQEARLRCSPMKGHSHVYWYRQLPEEGLKFMVYLQKENIIDESGMPKERFSAEFPKEGPSILRIQQVVRGDSAAYFCASSPAGAAVWDRTQYFGPGTRLTVL.